Below, 13 T cell receptor beta chains from the same sample are listed, as sequenced in a study of T cell repertoires in cytomegalovirus infection (dated by TCRdb to between 2018 and 2021). This specimen's treatment or condition label, interpreted: in vitro stimulation with specific CMV peptide epitopes to enrich CMV-specific T cells. The sequencing machine was an Illumina HiSeq 1500. TCRdb passed the public sequencing reads through fastp at Q25 and MiXCR, retaining productive beta sequences. Identical CDR3 protein sequences are pooled into one entry, listed with their most common genes and DNA. Within this sample are 900,000 to 950,000 distinct CDR3 sequences, with 31% of them counted one time only. The ten largest clones take up roughly an eighth of the sample. Their target antigens are unknown. Specimen: cultured CD8+ T cells from PBMCs, collected from culture after CMV antigen stimulation. These receptors originate from a human donor in good health (CMV status not recorded). Some clones in this sample may be carry-over from other donors' samples.

The V and J genes are TRBV27 and TRBJ1-2, with D tentatively TRBD1 (5 bases). V shed 5 bases and J shed 6 bases, with 13 bases lying between them. The germline CDR1 and CDR2 sequences are MNHEY and SMNVEV (reference sequence). CDR3 length: 13 residues. CDR3 sequence reads: CASSVAGSDGYTF. CDR3 sequence (DNA): TGTGCCAGCAGTGTCGCAGGGAGTGATGGCTACACCTTC.

V usage is TRBV7-9 and J usage is TRBJ1-5, with a tentative D call TRBD1 (5 bases). The CDR3 sequence is 16 residues long. Trimming took 1 base from V and 2 from J, leaving 12 bases between them. Germline V CDR1 and CDR2: SEHNR, FQNEAQ (reference sequence). The CDR3 coding sequence is TGTGCCAGCAGCTTAGAATCGCCAGGGCGCAATCAGCCCCAGCATTTT. Protein: CASSLESPGRNQPQHF.

The chain uses TRBV20-1 and TRBJ2-4; D is unclear. The CDR3 is 13 residues long. Germline loops: CDR1 DFQATT, CDR2 SNEGSKA (reference sequence). Deletions cut 3 bases from V and 3 bases from J, with 9 bases between. CDR3 DNA: TGCAGTGCTAGCCCCGGATACAAAAACATTCAGTACTTC. It encodes CSASPGYKNIQYF.

The sample holds a few counts of this clonotype. The chain employs TRBV6-6 and TRBJ2-2; tentatively, D is TRBD1 (6 bases). The CDR3 runs 17 residues. Germline-derived CDR1 and CDR2 are MNHNY and SVGAGI (reference sequence). V was trimmed by 4 bases and J by 3 bases, leaving 18 bases between them. CDR3 in amino acids: CASSWSTGFADTGELFF. DNA for the CDR3: TGTGCCAGCAGTTGGTCAACAGGGTTTGCCGACACCGGGGAGCTGTTTTTT.

The J gene is TRBJ1-5, the V gene TRBV12-3 or TRBV12-4; maybe TRBD1 (6 bases). Trimming left V 1 base short and J 3 bases short, with 10 bases between. The CDR3 is 15 amino acids. CDR3: CASSLEGGVNQPQHF. The CDR3, as DNA: TGTGCCAGCAGTTTAGAGGGGGGAGTCAATCAGCCCCAGCATTTT.

With respect to this clonotype: Mismatch with germline at one junction end may stem from a read error. The chain employs TRBV7-4 and TRBJ2-4, with TRBD2 as a possible D gene (5 bases). Germline V gene data show CDR1 as SGHVT and CDR2 as SQSDAQ. The CDR3 is 16 residues long. The CDR3 DNA follows: TGTGTCAGCAGCCAACAGCTCGAAGGTCCCCGGGGCATTCAGTACTTC. This sequence encodes CVSSQQLEGPRGIQYF.

The chain is built from TRBV10-3 and TRBJ2-5; the match to TRBD2 covers 9 bases. The germline CDR1 and CDR2 sequences are ENHRY and SYGVKD. Trimming took 6 bases from V and 2 from J; bases not matched to a gene: 4. The CDR3 has 14 residues. CDR3 nucleotides: TGTGCCATCAGCAGCGGGGGGCGTCAAGAGACCCAGTACTTC. It encodes CAISSGGRQETQYF.

This clonotype was found many times. V and J are TRBV5-5 and TRBJ2-7, with D maybe TRBD1 (6 bases). Trimming left V 4 bases short and J 0 bases short, with 14 bases between. The CDR3 is made up of 15 amino acids. Germline V gives CDR1 SGHKS, CDR2 YYEKEE (reference sequence). CDR3 region: CASSLTGTSSYEQYF. Here the CDR3 DNA reads TGTGCCAGCAGCCTAACCGGGACAAGCTCCTACGAGCAGTACTTC.

On this clonotype: A much more abundant neighbour one base away suggests this may be a read error. V and J are TRBV7-6 and TRBJ2-7; 7 bases match TRBD1. Germline CDR1 and CDR2: SGHVS and FNYEAQ. The CDR3 totals 12 residues. In nucleotides, the CDR3 is TGTACCAGCCGTGATCAGGGGGTGGAGCAGTACTTC. This gives the protein CTSRDQGVEQYF.

The V gene is TRBV19, the J gene TRBJ1-1, with a tentative D call TRBD1 (5 bases). Trimming took 8 bases from V and 5 from J, leaving 18 bases between them. Germline loops: CDR1 LNHDA, CDR2 SQIVND (reference sequence). The CDR3 runs 14 residues. CDR3 DNA sequence: TGTGCCAGTCGAACCGGGACGGGGGGAACTGAAGCTTTCTTT. Translated, it gives CASRTGTGGTEAFF.

This sequence joins TRBV6-5 and TRBJ1-4; D uncertain. V was shortened by 0 bases and J by 2 bases, with 7 bases between the two germline ends. This CDR3 region has 15 residues. Germline CDR1 is MNHEY and CDR2 is SVGAGI. CDR3 bases: TGTGCCAGCAGTTACTCGAAGTACACTAATGAAAAACTGTTTTTT. As protein: CASSYSKYTNEKLFF.

This clonotype was recorded many times. The CDR3 reads CASSPQGGNQPQHF. CDR3 nucleotides: TGTGCCAGCAGCCCACAGGGGGGCAATCAGCCCCAGCATTTT. The chain links TRBV7-2 to TRBJ1-5; 8 positions match TRBD1. This CDR3 comprises 14 residues. V gave up 5 bases and J gave up 2 bases; unmatched junction bases: 2. The germline CDR1 and CDR2 sequences are SGHTA and FQGNSA.

V is TRBV5-1 and J is TRBJ2-2; D is possibly TRBD1 or TRBD2 (5 bases each). The CDR3 contains 14 residues. Germline assignment: CDR1 SGHRS and CDR2 YFSETQ. V was pared by 4 bases and J by 8 bases, with 15 bases between. CDR3 sequence reads: CASSPRRGLGELFF. CDR3 in DNA: TGCGCCAGCAGCCCCAGACGGGGCTTGGGGGAGCTGTTTTTT.